One T cell receptor (beta chain) is described in this entry. The antigen remains undetermined. Sequencing used immunoSEQ multiplex PCR; TCRdb keeps in-frame clones, though not all of them. The sample yields 150,000 or so clones, about 90% seen once. This sample was included in a study of T cell responses to AZD1222 COVID-19 vaccine. General observations from the study: Of spike-specific TCRs, nearly half reportedly target regions left unmutated in variants.

This specimen was peripheral blood, taken 28 days after the second AZD1222 dose. The source is an adult who received the AZD1222 COVID-19 vaccine.

The CDR3 DNA sequence: TGTGCCAGCAGACCCGGGCCAGTAAGAAACGAGCAGTACTTC. Translation: CASRPGPVRNEQYF. This chain joins TRBV27 and TRBJ2-7; D gene unclear. Germline CDR1 and CDR2: MNHEY and SMNVEV (reference sequence). The V end lost 6 bases, the J end lost 5 bases, and 17 bases lay between the germline ends. The CDR3 runs 14 residues.